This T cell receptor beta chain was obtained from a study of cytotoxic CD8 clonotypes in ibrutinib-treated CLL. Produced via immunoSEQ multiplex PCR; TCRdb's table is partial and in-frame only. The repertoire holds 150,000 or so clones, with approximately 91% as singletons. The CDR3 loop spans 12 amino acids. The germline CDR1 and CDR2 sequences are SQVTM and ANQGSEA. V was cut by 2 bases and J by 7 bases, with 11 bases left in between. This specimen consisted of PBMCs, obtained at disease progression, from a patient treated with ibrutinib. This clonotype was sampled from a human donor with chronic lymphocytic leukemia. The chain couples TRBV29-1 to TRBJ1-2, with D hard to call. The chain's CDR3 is CSVEMTPLGYTF. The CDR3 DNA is TGCAGCGTTGAAATGACGCCCCTTGGCTACACCTTC.